The rows below give T cell receptor beta chains drawn from one sample of a study of identifying expanded T cells in peripheral blood. Profiling relied on immunoSEQ multiplex PCR, and the TCRdb table lists in-frame clones only, not all of them. The repertoire consists of about 58,000 clones, with roughly 89% occurring once and the leading ten covering 3.6%. Sequenced input: blood. The receptors come from a person aged 18 to 70 in good health. Both conserved end residues are part of each CDR3. A D gene is named only where the DNA matches it firmly. Part of the rows lack a size; the others show once, few, many or a class for expanded clones.

j_gene,v_gene,abundance,d_gene,CDR3nt,CDR3aa
TRBJ2-5,TRBV29-1,.,.,TGCAGCGGCGCAGAAGAGACCCAGTACTTC,CSGAEETQYF
TRBJ2-6,TRBV9,.,.,TGTGCCAGCAGCGTAGGGAGGGATGGGGCCAACGTCCTGACTTTC,CASSVGRDGANVLTF
TRBJ2-2,TRBV6-5,.,TRBD2,TGTGCCGGAAAGCGGGAGATGGACACCGGGGAGCTGTTTTTT,CAGKREMDTGELFF
TRBJ2-3,TRBV7-3,few,TRBD2,TGTGCCAGCAGCTTAGCGGGAGCGGCAGATACGCAGTATTTT,CASSLAGAADTQYF
TRBJ2-3,TRBV7-2,once,.,TGTGCCAGCAGCTTAGGGTCTGGGCTAGTTACGCAGTATTTT,CASSLGSGLVTQYF
TRBJ2-1,TRBV7-6,.,TRBD2,TGTGCCAGCAGCTTAGGACTAGCGGGGGGGCTTGTCTACAATGAGCAGTTCTTC,CASSLGLAGGLVYNEQFF
TRBJ2-3,TRBV28,.,.,TGTGCCAGCAGTCTTGGGTATTCCGGGACTCCGTTCACAGATACGCAGTATTTT,CASSLGYSGTPFTDTQYF
TRBJ1-4,TRBV28,.,.,TGTGCCAGCAGTTTAAATAATGAAAAACTGTTTTTT,CASSLNNEKLFF
TRBJ2-7,TRBV2,once,TRBD2,TGTGCCAGCAGTGATCCCATGATAGCGCTAGCGGGAGGGGACTACGAGCAGTACTTC,CASSDPMIALAGGDYEQYF
TRBJ2-1,TRBV9,.,TRBD2,TGTGCCAGCAGCGCCCATCAGGCTAGCGGGTCCCCAACCTCCTACAATGAGCAGTTCTTC,CASSAHQASGSPTSYNEQFF
TRBJ1-1,TRBV5-1,.,.,TGCGCCAGCAGACCGTCGATGAACACTGAAGCTTTCTTT,CASRPSMNTEAFF
TRBJ2-7,TRBV9,.,TRBD2,TGTGCCAGCAGCGTCGCTAGCGGGAGTAGCGAGCAGTACTTC,CASSVASGSSEQYF
TRBJ1-3,TRBV30,.,.,TGTGCCTGGGGCAACCGGGACGGACGAAACACCATATATTTT,CAWGNRDGRNTIYF
TRBJ1-2,TRBV7-2,.,.,TGTGCCAGCAGCTTAGGTGCGGGGGGCAACTATGGCTACACCTTC,CASSLGAGGNYGYTF
TRBJ2-5,TRBV27,.,.,TGTGCCAGCAGTTTTGGGTGGGGAGGGACCCAGTACTTC,CASSFGWGGTQYF
TRBJ2-7,TRBV6-1,.,.,TGTGCCACCTCCCAGGGGGAGGCTTACGGGCAGTACTTC,CATSQGEAYGQYF
TRBJ2-1,TRBV28,.,.,TGTGCCAGCAGTTTGCCTAAGAGCTCCTACAATGAGCAGTTCTTC,CASSLPKSSYNEQFF
TRBJ2-2,TRBV7-2,.,.,TGTGCCAGCGCATTCCAGGGGAACACCGGGGAGCTGTTTTTT,CASAFQGNTGELFF
TRBJ1-1,TRBV7-2,.,.,TGTGCCAGCAGCTCGGGAACTGAAGCTTTCTTT,CASSSGTEAFF
TRBJ2-1,TRBV27,.,TRBD2,TGTGCCAGCAACGAACGTACTAGCGGGAATGAGCAGTTCTTC,CASNERTSGNEQFF
TRBJ2-1,TRBV4-1,.,.,TGCGCCAGCAGCCATGTTAGCGAATACAATGAGCAGTTCTTC,CASSHVSEYNEQFF
TRBJ1-1,TRBV28,once,TRBD1,TGTGCCAGCAGTTCCGTACAGGGGTTCACTGAAGCTTTCTTT,CASSSVQGFTEAFF
TRBJ2-3,TRBV5-1,once,.,TGCGCCAGCAATCTGCGCCAGGGCGGCACAGATACGCAGTATTTT,CASNLRQGGTDTQYF
TRBJ2-1,TRBV27,.,TRBD2,TGTGCCAGCAGTTTATCTCTAGCGGGAGGGCCGGATGAGCAGTTCTTC,CASSLSLAGGPDEQFF
TRBJ2-7,TRBV10-1,.,TRBD1,TGCGCCAGATTATTAGACAGGGATTATAACTACGAGCAGTACTTC,CARLLDRDYNYEQYF
TRBJ2-3,TRBV7-2,.,.,TGTGCCAGCAGCTTTAACACAGATACGCAGTATTTT,CASSFNTDTQYF
TRBJ2-7,TRBV7-2,.,TRBD1,TGTGCCAGCAGCCCGGACAGGGCCCCGTACCAGAACTTC,CASSPDRAPYQNF
TRBJ2-3,TRBV9,.,.,TGTGCCAGCAGCCGGGACCTCACAGATACGCAGTATTTT,CASSRDLTDTQYF
TRBJ2-3,TRBV19,.,TRBD2,TGTGCCAGTAGTCCCGGGACTAGCGGTAGATTTCCGCAGTATTTT,CASSPGTSGRFPQYF
TRBJ2-4,TRBV4-1,.,.,TGCGCCAGCAGCCAAGAAGTAAGGGGCTGGGACATTCAGTACTTC,CASSQEVRGWDIQYF
TRBJ1-2,TRBV19,.,.,TGTGCCAGTAGTCCCCCCGGGACCTATGGCTACACCTTC,CASSPPGTYGYTF
TRBJ1-4,TRBV9,few,.,TGTGCCAGCAGCGTAGGGGCCTCCGGAAATGAAAAACTGTTTTTT,CASSVGASGNEKLFF
TRBJ2-7,TRBV2,.,.,TGTGCCAGCAGCCTCGGCAGGGACGAGCAGTACTTC,CASSLGRDEQYF
TRBJ2-1,TRBV6-5,.,.,TGTGCCAGCAGTTATGTGGATGAGCAGTTCTTC,CASSYVDEQFF
TRBJ1-6,TRBV7-2,.,.,TGTGCCAGCAGTCGAACGCGGACCTCAAATAATTCACCCCTCCACTTT,CASSRTRTSNNSPLHF
TRBJ1-5,TRBV2,.,.,TGTGCCAGCAGATGGGGGGCGACAAGTCAGCCCCAGCATTTT,CASRWGATSQPQHF